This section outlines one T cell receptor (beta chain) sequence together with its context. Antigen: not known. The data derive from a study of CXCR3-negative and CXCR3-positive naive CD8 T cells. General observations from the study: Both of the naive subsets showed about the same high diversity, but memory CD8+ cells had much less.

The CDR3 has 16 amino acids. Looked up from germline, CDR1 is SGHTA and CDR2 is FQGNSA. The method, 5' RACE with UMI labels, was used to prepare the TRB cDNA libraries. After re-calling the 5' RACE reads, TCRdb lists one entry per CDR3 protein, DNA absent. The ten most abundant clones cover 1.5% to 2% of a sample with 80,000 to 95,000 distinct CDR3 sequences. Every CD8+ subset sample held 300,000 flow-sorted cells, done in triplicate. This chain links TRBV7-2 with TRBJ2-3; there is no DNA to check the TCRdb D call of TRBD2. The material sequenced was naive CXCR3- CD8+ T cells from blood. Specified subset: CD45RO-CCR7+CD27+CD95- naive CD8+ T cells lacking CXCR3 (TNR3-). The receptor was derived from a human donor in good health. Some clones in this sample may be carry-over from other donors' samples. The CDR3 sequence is CASSFPLAGSTDTQYF.